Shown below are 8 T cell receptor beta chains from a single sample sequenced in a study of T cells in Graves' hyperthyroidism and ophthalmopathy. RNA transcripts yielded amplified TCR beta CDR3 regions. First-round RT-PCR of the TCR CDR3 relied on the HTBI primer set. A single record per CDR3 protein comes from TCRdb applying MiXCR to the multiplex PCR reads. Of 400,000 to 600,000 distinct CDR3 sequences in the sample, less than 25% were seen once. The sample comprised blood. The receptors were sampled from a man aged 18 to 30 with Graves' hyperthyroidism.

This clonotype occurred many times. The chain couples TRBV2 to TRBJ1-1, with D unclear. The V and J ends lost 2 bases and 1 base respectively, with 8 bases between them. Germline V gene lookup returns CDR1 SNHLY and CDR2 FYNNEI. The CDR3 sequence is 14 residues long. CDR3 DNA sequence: TGTGCCAGCAGTGAATCAGAGGGGAACACTGAAGCTTTCTTT. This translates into CASSESEGNTEAFF.

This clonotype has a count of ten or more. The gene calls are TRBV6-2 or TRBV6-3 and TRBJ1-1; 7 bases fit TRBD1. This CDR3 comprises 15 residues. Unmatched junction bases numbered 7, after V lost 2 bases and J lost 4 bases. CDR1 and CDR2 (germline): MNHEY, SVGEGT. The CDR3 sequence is CASSYVSGGGTEAFF. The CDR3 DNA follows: TGTGCCAGCAGTTACGTCTCAGGGGGGGGCACTGAAGCTTTCTTT.

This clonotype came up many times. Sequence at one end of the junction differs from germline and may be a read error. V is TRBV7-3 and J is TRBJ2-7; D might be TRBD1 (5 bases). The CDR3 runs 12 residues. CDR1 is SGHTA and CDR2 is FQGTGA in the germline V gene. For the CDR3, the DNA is TGTGCCAGCAGCTTAAAGGATTCAGGGAATTATTTC. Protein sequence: CASSLKDSGNYF.

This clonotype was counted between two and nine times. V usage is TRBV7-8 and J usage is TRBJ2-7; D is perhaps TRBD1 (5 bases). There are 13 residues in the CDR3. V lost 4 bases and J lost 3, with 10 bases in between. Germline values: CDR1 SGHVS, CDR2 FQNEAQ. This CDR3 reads CASSSQVFYEQYF. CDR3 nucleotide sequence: TGTGCCAGCAGCTCACAGGTCTTCTACGAGCAGTACTTC.

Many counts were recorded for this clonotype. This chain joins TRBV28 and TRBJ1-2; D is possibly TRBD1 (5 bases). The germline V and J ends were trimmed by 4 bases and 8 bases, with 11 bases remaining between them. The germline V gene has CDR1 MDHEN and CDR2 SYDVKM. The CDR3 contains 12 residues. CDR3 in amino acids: CASSSAGRGYTF. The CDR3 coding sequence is TGTGCCAGCAGTTCGGCAGGGCGCGGCTACACCTTC.

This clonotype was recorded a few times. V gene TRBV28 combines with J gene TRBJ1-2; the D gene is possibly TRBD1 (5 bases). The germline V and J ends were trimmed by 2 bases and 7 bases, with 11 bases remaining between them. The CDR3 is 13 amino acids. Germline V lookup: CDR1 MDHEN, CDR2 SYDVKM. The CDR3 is CASSLGGSPGYTF. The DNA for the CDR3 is TGTGCCAGCAGTTTAGGGGGGTCTCCTGGCTACACCTTC.

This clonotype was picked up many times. The CDR3 region is CASSWTFGHTEAFF. CDR3 coding DNA: TGTGCCAGCAGCTGGACATTTGGGCACACTGAAGCTTTCTTT. The gene calls are TRBV12-3 or TRBV12-4 and TRBJ1-1; possible D gene TRBD1, 5 bases. V was pared by 6 bases and J by 3 bases, with 14 bases between. The CDR3 has 14 amino acids.

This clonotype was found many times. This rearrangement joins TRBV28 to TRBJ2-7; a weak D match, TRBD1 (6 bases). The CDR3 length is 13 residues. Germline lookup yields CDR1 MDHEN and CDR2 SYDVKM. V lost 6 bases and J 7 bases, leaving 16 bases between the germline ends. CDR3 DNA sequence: TGTGCCAGCAGCACAACAGGGATTACGGAGCAGTACTTC. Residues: CASSTTGITEQYF.